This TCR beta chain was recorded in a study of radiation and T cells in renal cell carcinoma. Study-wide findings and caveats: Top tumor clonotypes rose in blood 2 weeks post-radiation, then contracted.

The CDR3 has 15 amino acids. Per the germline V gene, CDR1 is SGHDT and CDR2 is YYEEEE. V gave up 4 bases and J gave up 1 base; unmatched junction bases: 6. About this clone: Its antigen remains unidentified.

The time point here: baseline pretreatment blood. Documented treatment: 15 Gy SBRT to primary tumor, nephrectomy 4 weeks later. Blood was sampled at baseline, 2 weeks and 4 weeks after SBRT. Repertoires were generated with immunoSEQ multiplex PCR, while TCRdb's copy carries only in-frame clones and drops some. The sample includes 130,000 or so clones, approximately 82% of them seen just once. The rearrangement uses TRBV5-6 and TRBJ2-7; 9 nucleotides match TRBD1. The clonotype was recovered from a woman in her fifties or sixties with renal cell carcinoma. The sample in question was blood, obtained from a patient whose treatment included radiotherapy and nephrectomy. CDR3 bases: TGTGCCAGCAGCCCGGGACAGGGACGGTCCTACGAGCAGTACTTC. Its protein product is CASSPGQGRSYEQYF. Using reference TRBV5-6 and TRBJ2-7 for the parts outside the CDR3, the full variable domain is DAGVTQSPTHLIKTRGQQVTLRCSPKSGHDTVSWYQQALGQGPQFIFQYYEEEERQRGNFPDRFSGHQFPNYSSELNVNALLLGDSALYLCASSPGQGRSYEQYFGPGTRLTVT.